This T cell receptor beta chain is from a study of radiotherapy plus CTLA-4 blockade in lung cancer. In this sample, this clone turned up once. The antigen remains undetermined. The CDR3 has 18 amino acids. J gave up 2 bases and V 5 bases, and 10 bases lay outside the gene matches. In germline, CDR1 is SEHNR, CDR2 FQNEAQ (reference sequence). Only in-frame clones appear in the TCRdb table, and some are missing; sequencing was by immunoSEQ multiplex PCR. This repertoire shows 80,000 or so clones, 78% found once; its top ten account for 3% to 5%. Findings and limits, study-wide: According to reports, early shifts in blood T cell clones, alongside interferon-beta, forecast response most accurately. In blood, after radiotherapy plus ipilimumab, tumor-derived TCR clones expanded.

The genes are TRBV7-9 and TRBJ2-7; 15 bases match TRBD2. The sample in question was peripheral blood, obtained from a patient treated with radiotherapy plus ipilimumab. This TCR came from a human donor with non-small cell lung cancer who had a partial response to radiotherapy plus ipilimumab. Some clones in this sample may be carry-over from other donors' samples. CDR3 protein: CASSPRPGLAGGTYEQYF. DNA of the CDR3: TGTGCCAGCAGCCCCCGACCGGGACTAGCGGGAGGTACCTACGAGCAGTACTTC. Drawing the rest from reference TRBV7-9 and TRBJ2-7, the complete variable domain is DTGVSQNPRHKITKRGQNVTFRCDPISEHNRLYWYRQTLGQGPEFLTYFQNEAQLEKSRLLSDRFSAERPKGSFSTLEIQRTEQGDSAMYLCASSPRPGLAGGTYEQYFGPGTRLTVT.